This passage covers 15 T cell receptor beta chains from one sample sequenced in a study of monozygotic twins with inflammatory bowel disease. With the 5' RACE reads reprocessed, TCRdb shows one record per CDR3 protein and no DNA. The clone table shows about 210,000 distinct CDR3 sequences, with the ten largest holding roughly 1.7%. Sequenced material: blood. The receptors derive from a human donor with ulcerative colitis or Crohn's disease, or a healthy co-twin of an affected twin (not recorded which).

This sequence joins TRBV5-1 and TRBJ1-5; TCRdb reports TRBD1, a call that lacks DNA to check it against. The CDR3 has 16 amino acids. Germline assignment: CDR1 SGHRS and CDR2 YFSETQ. This CDR3 reads CASSPVGGGFNQPQHF.

The V gene is TRBV13, the J gene TRBJ1-6; checking the TCRdb D call of TRBD1 is not possible without DNA. The CDR3 consists of 15 residues. CDR1 is PRHDT and CDR2 is FYEKMQ in the germline V gene (reference sequence). CDR3: CASSLETGGNSPLHF.

The chain has TRBV5-5 and TRBJ1-2. The CDR3 extends over 16 amino acids. In germline, CDR1 is SGHKS, CDR2 YYEKEE (reference sequence). The CDR3 loop is CASSLIRQRTNYGYTF.

The chain has TRBV7-9 and TRBJ1-2; as DNA is missing, the TRBD1 call by TCRdb cannot be tested. The CDR3 loop spans 11 amino acids. Germline values: CDR1 SEHNR, CDR2 FQNEAQ (reference sequence). The CDR3 protein is CASDDRVGYTF.

The V and J genes are TRBV9 and TRBJ2-5; TCRdb outputs TRBD2, but without DNA this stays unchecked. The CDR3 extends over 16 amino acids. Germline V lookup: CDR1 SGDLS, CDR2 YYNGEE. CDR3 sequence reads: CASSPRLAGPQETQYF. The full variable domain, rest sourced from reference TRBV9 and TRBJ2-5, is DSGVTQTPKHLITATGQRVTLRCSPRSGDLSVYWYQQSLDQGLQFLIQYYNGEERAKGNILERFSAQQFPDLHSELNLSSLELGDSALYFCASSPRLAGPQETQYFGPGTRLLVL.

The chain is built from TRBV7-2 and TRBJ2-3. The length of the CDR3 is 14 residues. From germline, CDR1 is SGHTA and CDR2 FQGNSA. The CDR3 sequence: CASSLSPSTDTQYF.

The rearrangement uses TRBV10-3 and TRBJ2-7; there is no DNA to check the TCRdb D call of TRBD1. Germline loops: CDR1 ENHRY, CDR2 SYGVKD. This CDR3 contains 12 residues. The CDR3 reads CASGTGNAEQYF.

The genes are TRBV7-9 and TRBJ2-6. Germline lookup yields CDR1 SEHNR and CDR2 FQNEAQ (reference sequence). The CDR3 length is 15 residues. The CDR3 region is CASSPPVPGANVLTF.

This sequence joins TRBV4-1 and TRBJ1-1; TCRdb's D call, TRBD1, is unchecked because there is no DNA. CDR3 length equals 14 residues. CDR1 is MGHRA, CDR2 YSYEKL, per germline. CDR3 sequence: CASSVSQGGIEAFF.

The CDR3 here is CSATERSTGRTEAFF. The V call is TRBV20-1, the J call TRBJ1-1; TCRdb lists TRBD1, though no DNA is available to test this call. This CDR3 is 15 amino acids long. CDR1 and CDR2 (germline): DFQATT, SNEGSKA (reference sequence).

This chain uses TRBV6-5 with TRBJ2-2; without DNA, the TCRdb call of TRBD2 cannot be checked. Germline CDR1 reads MNHEY; CDR2 reads SVGAGI. The CDR3 contains 16 residues. This CDR3 is CASSLALGQNTGELFF.

The V and J genes are TRBV12-3 or TRBV12-4 and TRBJ2-6. The CDR3 loop spans 18 amino acids. The CDR3 is CASSTTLYGSAGANVLTF.

The chain's CDR3 is CASSFREQGNQPQHF. The chain employs TRBV12-3 or TRBV12-4 and TRBJ1-5; TCRdb's D call, TRBD1, is unchecked because there is no DNA. The length of the CDR3 is 15 residues.

The chain links TRBV12-3 or TRBV12-4 to TRBJ1-1. The CDR3 contains 13 residues. CDR3 amino acids: CASKAFENTEAFF.

This chain uses TRBV12-3 or TRBV12-4 with TRBJ2-3; as DNA is missing, the TRBD1 call by TCRdb cannot be tested. The CDR3 is made up of 16 amino acids. CDR3 protein: CASSSGAGDPTDTQYF.